This TCR beta chain came from a study of cytomegalovirus exposure and HLA in healthy donors. Study context: Drawn from HLA-typed donors, some 80 million unique TCRs were held in an early data release. The study, taken as a whole, reports: Several V segments, TRBV6-2 and TRBV6-3 among them, could not be told apart and were dropped. Cytomegalovirus-associated TCR beta chains were listed, numbering some 150. For most TCR beta V segments, an earlier analysis put the productive rate at about 90% or about 30% of the time.

About this clone: Its antigen is currently unknown.

The J segment lost 5 bases and the V segment lost 6 bases, leaving 9 bases of the junction unmatched. Germline V gives CDR1 MNHEY, CDR2 SVGAGI. The CDR3 extends over 15 amino acids. The PCR made use of 60 Vbeta and 13 Jbeta primers. Clones were read by immunoSEQ multiplex PCR, and TCRdb kept only the in-frame ones, dropping some. Found here are roughly 110,000 clones, over 80% of them singletons; the top ten hold roughly 2.7%. The rearrangement joins TRBV6-5 to TRBJ2-7; 11 nucleotides align to TRBD1. This receptor was identified in a man aged 25-40 years in good health and CMV-seropositive. Specimen: PBMCs. CDR3 bases: TGTGCCAGCAGAAAGGGGGACAGGGGGTTCGACGAGCAGTACTTC. Translated, it gives CASRKGDRGFDEQYF.